The rows below give T cell receptor beta chains drawn from one sample of a study of OX40 agonist ivuxolimab in advanced cancers. Here immunoSEQ multiplex PCR was the method, and the copy in TCRdb shows in-frame clones only, minus some. This sample has about 48,000 clones, with 80% to 90% found just once. The input for sequencing was CD4+ or CD8+ T cells sorted from blood, taken in a trial of the OX40 agonist ivuxolimab. Receptors were obtained from an adult with an advanced solid tumor such as melanoma, head and neck, liver or kidney cancer. The CDR3 runs from the conserved cysteine through the conserved F or W. D genes are given only for firm matches. A clone size is listed for some rows: how often the clone was seen (once, few, many), or a class if it is expanded.

V gene,J gene,D gene,clone size,CDR3 DNA,CDR3 protein
TRBV30,TRBJ2-3,NA,NA,TGTGCCTGGTACCCAAGCACAGATACGCAGTATTTT,CAWYPSTDTQYF
TRBV11-2,TRBJ1-1,TRBD1,NA,TGTGCCAGCAGTTGGGACAGGGGGGCGGACACTGAAGCTTTCTTT,CASSWDRGADTEAFF
TRBV11-2,TRBJ1-1,TRBD1,NA,TGTGCCAGCAGCCCGCAGACAGGGGGCCGGGCTTTCTTT,CASSPQTGGRAFF
TRBV5-1,TRBJ1-2,NA,NA,TGCGCCAGCAGCCTGTATACAGCTAACTATGGCTACACCTTC,CASSLYTANYGYTF
TRBV30,TRBJ1-5,NA,NA,TGTGCCTGGAGCGAGGATAGCAATCAGCCCCAGCATTTT,CAWSEDSNQPQHF
TRBV7-2,TRBJ2-2,TRBD2,NA,TGTGCCAGCAGGCGGGAGGGGGCCGGAACCGGGGAGCTGTTTTTT,CASRREGAGTGELFF
TRBV5-1,TRBJ2-1,TRBD2,once,TGCGCCAGCAGCTGGGGGACTAGCGGGAATGAGCAGTTCTTC,CASSWGTSGNEQFF
TRBV18,TRBJ2-7,NA,NA,TGTGCCAGCTCACCACTGGGCAGGGAAAACGAGCAGTACTTC,CASSPLGRENEQYF
TRBV7-9,TRBJ1-4,NA,NA,TGTGCCAGCAGCCCTGGGACAACCGAAAAACTGTTTTTT,CASSPGTTEKLFF
TRBV6-1,TRBJ2-7,NA,NA,TGTGCCAGCAGTGAAGGGAGAGGAATCCTCTACGAGCAGTACTTC,CASSEGRGILYEQYF
TRBV28,TRBJ1-2,NA,NA,TGTGCCAGCAGAGCCCCCTATGGCTACACCTTC,CASRAPYGYTF
TRBV5-1,TRBJ2-3,TRBD2,NA,TGCGCCAGCAGCTCCCGGACTAGCGGGAGGACAGATACGCAGTATTTT,CASSSRTSGRTDTQYF
TRBV7-9,TRBJ2-3,NA,NA,TGTGCCAGCAGCTTCTCACAGACAGATACGCAGTATTTT,CASSFSQTDTQYF
TRBV7-3,TRBJ1-2,TRBD1,NA,TGTGCCAGCAGCTCGGGACAGCTCAGCGGCTACACCTTC,CASSSGQLSGYTF
TRBV7-9,TRBJ1-1,NA,NA,TGTGCCAGCAGCTCCTTACTCATGAACACTGAAGCTTTCTTT,CASSSLLMNTEAFF
TRBV2,TRBJ2-1,TRBD2,NA,TGTGCCAGCAGCCAACTAGCGGGGGGGCGCGATGAGCAGTTCTTC,CASSQLAGGRDEQFF
TRBV28,TRBJ1-5,NA,NA,TGTGCCAGCCTTCTCTTTAAGGGAGGGGGAGGCAATCAGCCCCAGCATTTT,CASLLFKGGGGNQPQHF
TRBV5-4,TRBJ1-3,NA,NA,TGTGCCAGCAGCCCCACGGCGTTTACAGGGCCCTCTGGAAACACCATATATTTT,CASSPTAFTGPSGNTIYF
TRBV6-1,TRBJ1-1,NA,NA,TGTGCCAGCACCCTAGGTACGTTGAACACTGAAGCTTTCTTT,CASTLGTLNTEAFF
TRBV9,TRBJ2-7,TRBD1,NA,TGTGCCAGCAGCGTCGCCCCCGGGACAGGGGGTGAGCAGTACTTC,CASSVAPGTGGEQYF
TRBV2,TRBJ2-7,NA,once,TGTGCCAGCAGTGAAGGACTATCCAGATCCTACGAGCAGTACTTC,CASSEGLSRSYEQYF
TRBV28,TRBJ2-1,TRBD1,NA,TGTGCCAGCAGTTCCCCCGGGACAGGGAGGAGGGATGAGCAGTTCTTC,CASSSPGTGRRDEQFF
TRBV2,TRBJ2-7,TRBD1,NA,TGTGCCAGCAGTGCAGTTAGGACAGGGGATCGGTACTTC,CASSAVRTGDRYF
TRBV4-2,TRBJ2-1,TRBD1,few,TGTGCCAGCAGCCCTTTGACAGGGAACAATGAGCAGTTCTTC,CASSPLTGNNEQFF
TRBV7-3,TRBJ2-2,TRBD2,NA,TGTGCCAGCAGCTTAAGGGCTACTAGCGTCGGCGGGGAGCTGTTTTTT,CASSLRATSVGGELFF
TRBV27,TRBJ2-7,NA,NA,TGTGCCAGCAGTGCCTCCGGGACGCCACCCGACGAGCAGTACTTC,CASSASGTPPDEQYF
TRBV29-1,TRBJ1-1,TRBD1,NA,TGCAGCGTCCGCACAGGGGGCACTGAAGCTTTCTTT,CSVRTGGTEAFF
TRBV5-5,TRBJ1-4,TRBD1,medium-sized,TGTGCCAGCAGCTTGGCGGGCGGGACAGGGGGAGAAAAACTGTTTTTT,CASSLAGGTGGEKLFF
TRBV10-3,TRBJ1-1,TRBD1,NA,TGTGCCATCAGCGGGACAGGGGGGAGGACTGAAGCTTTCTTT,CAISGTGGRTEAFF
TRBV7-9,TRBJ1-2,NA,NA,TGTGCCAGCAGTCCCAGGGGTGGTAACTATGGCTACACCTTC,CASSPRGGNYGYTF
TRBV5-4,TRBJ1-4,TRBD1,NA,TGTGCCAGCAGCTTTAATCCCACAGGGGGGGGTGAAAAACTGTTTTTT,CASSFNPTGGGEKLFF
TRBV11-2,TRBJ2-6,NA,once,TGTGCCAGCAGCCAGTGGGGGACGATATTCGGGGCCAACGTCCTGACTTTC,CASSQWGTIFGANVLTF
TRBV2,TRBJ2-3,TRBD1,NA,TGTGCCAGCAGTGAATTGGGCAGGGGGGATACGCAGTATTTT,CASSELGRGDTQYF
TRBV2,TRBJ2-2,TRBD1,NA,TGTGCCAGCAGTGTACAGGGGCATACCGGGGAGCTGTTTTTT,CASSVQGHTGELFF
TRBV7-3,TRBJ2-7,NA,NA,TGTGCCAGCAGCACACAGGGCGCGTCCGAGCAGTACTTC,CASSTQGASEQYF
TRBV5-1,TRBJ2-5,NA,NA,TGCGCCAGCAGCCCGTACAGGAGCCAAGAGACCCAGTACTTC,CASSPYRSQETQYF
TRBV9,TRBJ2-7,TRBD1,NA,TGTGCCAGCAGCGGGACAGGGGGCACATACGAGCAGTACTTC,CASSGTGGTYEQYF
TRBV6-1,TRBJ2-7,TRBD1,NA,TGTGCCAGCAGTGAATTTGGGGACAGCCCCTACGAGCAGTACTTC,CASSEFGDSPYEQYF
TRBV5-6,TRBJ2-5,NA,NA,TGTGCCAGCAGCTTGGTACGGGTGATAAGGCAAGAGACCCAGTACTTC,CASSLVRVIRQETQYF
TRBV5-1,TRBJ2-2,NA,NA,TGCGCCAGCAGCTCGGAGACATACTCGAACACCGGGGAGCTGTTTTTT,CASSSETYSNTGELFF
TRBV5-4,TRBJ2-1,TRBD2,NA,TGTGCCAGCAGCTTGGACGGCGGGAGCAATGAGCAGTTCTTC,CASSLDGGSNEQFF
TRBV6-6,TRBJ2-5,TRBD2,NA,TGTGCCAGCAGTGATGGGATAGCGGGGCTAGAGTACTTC,CASSDGIAGLEYF
TRBV7-6,TRBJ1-3,NA,NA,TGTGCCAGCAGTATGACAGTCTCTGGAAACACCATATATTTT,CASSMTVSGNTIYF
TRBV10-3,TRBJ2-1,TRBD2,once,TGTGCCATCAGTGCGGGGGGAACCCACAATGAGCAGTTCTTC,CAISAGGTHNEQFF
TRBV28,TRBJ2-1,NA,NA,TGTGCCAGCAGTGGGGGGGCCCGTAGAGTGCAGTTCTTC,CASSGGARRVQFF
TRBV27,TRBJ1-1,NA,NA,TGTGCCAGCAGCCAGGGACGTGTCAACACTGAAGCTTTCTTT,CASSQGRVNTEAFF
TRBV2,TRBJ2-1,NA,NA,TGTGCCAGCAGTGAGGGTAGCCGCAATGAGCAGTTCTTC,CASSEGSRNEQFF
TRBV7-6,TRBJ2-3,NA,NA,TGTGCCAGCAGCCCCCAGGGGGGGACAGATACGCAGTATTTT,CASSPQGGTDTQYF
TRBV7-9,TRBJ2-2,TRBD2,NA,TGTGCCAGCAGCTCCCTGAGCGGGAGTAGCACCGGGGAGCTGTTTTTT,CASSSLSGSSTGELFF
TRBV6-5,TRBJ1-2,TRBD1,NA,TGTGCCAGCAGTACCTCGACAGGGTATTATGGCTACACCTTC,CASSTSTGYYGYTF
TRBV29-1,TRBJ1-1,TRBD1,NA,TGCAGCACCCGGACAGGTGGGGCGGGGGCTTTCTTT,CSTRTGGAGAFF
TRBV10-3,TRBJ2-7,NA,once,TGTGCCATCAATGGAGAGAGGGACGAGCAGTACTTC,CAINGERDEQYF
TRBV5-3,TRBJ1-1,NA,NA,TGTGCCAGAAGCTTGAAGGGAAAGCGCACTGAAGCTTTCTTT,CARSLKGKRTEAFF
TRBV9,TRBJ2-5,TRBD2,once,TGTGCCAGCAGCAAACCGGGACTAGCGGGGGGAGAGACCCAGTACTTC,CASSKPGLAGGETQYF
TRBV19,TRBJ2-2,NA,once,TGTGCCAGTAGCCGACAGGGACTGGGGACCGGGGAGCTGTTTTTT,CASSRQGLGTGELFF
TRBV28,TRBJ2-5,TRBD2,NA,TGTGCCACCTCGGGGAGGGGCCTTCCACAAGAGACCCAGTACTTC,CATSGRGLPQETQYF
TRBV5-4,TRBJ2-3,TRBD2,NA,TGTGCCAGCAGCTTGAAGCGGGGCACTTGGGATACGCAGTATTTT,CASSLKRGTWDTQYF
TRBV11-3,TRBJ2-3,NA,NA,TGTGCCAGCAGCCAATATGAAAGCGGGGATACGCAGTATTTT,CASSQYESGDTQYF
TRBV7-2,TRBJ2-5,TRBD1,NA,TGTGCCAGCAGCTTAGGGGGACAGGTCGGGGAGACCCAGTACTTC,CASSLGGQVGETQYF
TRBV6-1,TRBJ1-2,NA,NA,TGTGCCAGCAGTGACTATGGCTACACCTTC,CASSDYGYTF